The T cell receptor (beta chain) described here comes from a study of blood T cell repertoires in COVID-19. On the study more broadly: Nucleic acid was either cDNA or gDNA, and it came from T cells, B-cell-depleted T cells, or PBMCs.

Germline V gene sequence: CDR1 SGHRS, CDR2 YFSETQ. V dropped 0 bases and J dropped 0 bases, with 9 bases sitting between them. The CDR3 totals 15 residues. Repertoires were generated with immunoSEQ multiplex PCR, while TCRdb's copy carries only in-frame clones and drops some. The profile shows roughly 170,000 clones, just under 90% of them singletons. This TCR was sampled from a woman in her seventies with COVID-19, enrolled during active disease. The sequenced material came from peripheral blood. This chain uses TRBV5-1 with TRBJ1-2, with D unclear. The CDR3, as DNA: TGCGCCAGCAGCTTGGACGCCAGAACTAACTATGGCTACACCTTC. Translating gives CASSLDARTNYGYTF.